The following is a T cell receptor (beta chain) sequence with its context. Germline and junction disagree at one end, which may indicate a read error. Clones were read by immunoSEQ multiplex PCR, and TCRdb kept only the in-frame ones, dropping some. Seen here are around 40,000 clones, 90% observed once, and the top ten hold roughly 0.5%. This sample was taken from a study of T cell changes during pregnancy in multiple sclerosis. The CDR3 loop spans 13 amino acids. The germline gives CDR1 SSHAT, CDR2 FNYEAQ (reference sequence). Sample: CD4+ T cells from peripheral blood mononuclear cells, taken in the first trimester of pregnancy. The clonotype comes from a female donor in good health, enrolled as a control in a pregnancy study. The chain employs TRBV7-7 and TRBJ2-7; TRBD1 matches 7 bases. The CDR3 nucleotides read TGTGCTAGCAGCTCCCAACAGGGGACCGAGCAGTACTTC. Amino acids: CASSSQQGTEQYF.